The text below deals with one TCR beta chain. The data belong to a study of blood T cell repertoires in COVID-19. About the research overall: Samples taken during acute and convalescent COVID-19 were collected in the United States, Italy and Spain.

In the authors' methods: Nucleated cell number was recorded as an estimate derived from reference gene primer amplification. Assay: immunoSEQ multiplex PCR; the TCRdb copy retains only in-frame clones and omits some. The V and J calls and the clone size are those of that table, but D and trimming were determined from the DNA. The table includes about 190,000 clones, 90% detected once. Trimming took off 6 bases at V and 2 bases at J, with 14 bases between the two ends. The CDR3 contains 16 residues. Germline CDR1 is LNHDA and CDR2 is SQIVND (reference sequence). The sequencing input was peripheral blood. This chain connects TRBV19 to TRBJ2-6; tentatively, D is TRBD1 (7 bases). The sequence came from a man aged 50-60 years with acute or convalescent COVID-19. CDR3 DNA sequence: TGTGCCAGTAGGGGCAGGGGGGTTCCTGGGGCCAACGTCCTGACTTTC. Amino acid sequence: CASRGRGVPGANVLTF.